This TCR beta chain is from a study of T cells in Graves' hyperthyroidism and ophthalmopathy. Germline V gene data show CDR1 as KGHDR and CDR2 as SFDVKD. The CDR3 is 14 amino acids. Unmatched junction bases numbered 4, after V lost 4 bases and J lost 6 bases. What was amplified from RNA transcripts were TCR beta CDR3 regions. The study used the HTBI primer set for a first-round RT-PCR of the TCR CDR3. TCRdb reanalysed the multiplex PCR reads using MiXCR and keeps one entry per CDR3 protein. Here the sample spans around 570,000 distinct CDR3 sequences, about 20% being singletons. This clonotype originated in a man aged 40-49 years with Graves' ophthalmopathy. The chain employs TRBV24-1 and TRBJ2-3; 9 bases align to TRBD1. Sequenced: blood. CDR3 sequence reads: CATSDRDRADTQYF. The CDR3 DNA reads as TGTGCCACCAGTGACCGGGACAGGGCCGATACGCAGTATTTT.